The 23 T cell receptor beta chains listed next were all sequenced from one sample in a study of CD8+CD57+ T cells in acquired aplastic anemia. Genomic DNA templated the TCR beta VDJ and CDR3 profiling. MiXCR, applied by TCRdb to the reads, yields one record per CDR3 protein. The sample comprises under 350,000 distinct CDR3 sequences, approximately 56% of which are singletons, and around 8% rests with the top ten. The sequencing sample was made of sorted CD4+, CD8+, or CD8+CD57+ T cells (not recorded which) from PBMCs. These receptors all come from a human donor with severe aplastic anemia or a healthy control (not recorded which).

The chain joins TRBV19 to TRBJ1-1; 8 bases agree with TRBD1. The length of the CDR3 is 13 residues. V lost 9 bases and J lost 2; bases outside the gene matches: 5. Germline V CDR1 and CDR2: LNHDA, SQIVND (reference sequence). In DNA form, the CDR3 reads TGTGCCAGCGGTTCAGGGGGCAACACTGAAGCTTTCTTT. Encoded protein: CASGSGGNTEAFF.

This clonotype was counted many times. V is TRBV6-5 and J is TRBJ1-6; D call uncertain. V was trimmed by 2 bases and J by 12 bases, leaving 8 bases between them. The CDR3 contains 12 residues. Germline assignment: CDR1 MNHEY and CDR2 SVGAGI. CDR3 coding DNA: TGTGCCAGCAGTTACGGTGAGGGACCCCTCCACTTT. Protein product: CASSYGEGPLHF.

The chain combines TRBV7-2 with TRBJ1-5, with 11 positions matching TRBD1. The CDR3 loop spans 20 amino acids. Germline lookup yields CDR1 SGHTA and CDR2 FQGNSA. V was clipped by 8 bases and J by 0 bases; unmatched bases: 18. The CDR3 DNA is TGTGCCAGCGAAACAGGGTATGGGGACAGGGGGTCTAATAGCAATCAGCCCCAGCATTTT. Protein product: CASETGYGDRGSNSNQPQHF.

This clonotype was found a few times. The chain is built from TRBV20-1 and TRBJ2-7; D possibly matches TRBD1 or TRBD2 (5 bases each). This CDR3 has 11 residues. Trimming cost V 6 bases and J 3 bases, with 9 bases left between them. Germline CDR1 is DFQATT and CDR2 is SNEGSKA (reference sequence). The CDR3 DNA sequence: TGCAGTGCGACTACAGGCTACGAGCAGTACTTC. Amino acid sequence: CSATTGYEQYF.

A remark on this clonotype: One base away lies a much larger clone, so this may be a sequencing read error. The V call is TRBV6-5, the J call TRBJ1-3; D remains ambiguous. CDR1 MNHEY and CDR2 SVGAGI come from the germline V gene. CDR3 length: 15 residues. The DNA for the CDR3 is TGTGCCAGCAGTTACTCGATCGCCCCAGGAAACACCATACATTTT. Its protein is CASSYSIAPGNTIHF.

This sequence joins TRBV10-3 and TRBJ2-3, with unresolved D. Germline V lookup: CDR1 ENHRY, CDR2 SYGVKD. V gave up 0 bases and J gave up 2 bases, with 6 bases separating them. This CDR3 has 14 amino acids. CDR3 in DNA: TGTGCCATCAGTGAGTCGAGGAACACAGATACGCAGTATTTT. Translating gives CAISESRNTDTQYF.

The chain combines TRBV29-1 with TRBJ1-1, with D possibly TRBD1 on 5 matching bases. Trimming took off 1 base at V and 8 bases at J, with 11 bases between the two ends. The germline V gene encodes CDR1 SQVTM and CDR2 ANQGSEA. The CDR3 runs to 12 residues. The CDR3 is CSVEGGEAEAFF. DNA for the CDR3: TGCAGCGTTGAAGGGGGGGAAGCGGAAGCTTTCTTT.

This clonotype was counted between two and nine times. The V and J genes are TRBV20-1 and TRBJ1-6, with TRBD1 matching 8 bases. The V gene end was trimmed by 1 base and the J gene end by 14 bases; junction bases not matched to a gene: 7. This CDR3 contains 13 residues. Germline V gives CDR1 DFQATT, CDR2 SNEGSKA (reference sequence). The CDR3 is CSARVRGRESLHF. The CDR3 nucleotides are TGCAGTGCTAGAGTCAGGGGGCGCGAGTCCCTCCACTTT.

The chain couples TRBV25-1 to TRBJ2-7, with unresolved D. Germline assignment: CDR1 MGHDK and CDR2 SYGVNS. The germline V and J ends were trimmed by 3 bases and 7 bases, with 19 bases remaining between them. The CDR3 loop spans 15 amino acids. The CDR3 nucleotides are TGTGCCAGCAGTGACTTTGCAAAAACGCTTGGTGAGCAGTACTTC. Translation: CASSDFAKTLGEQYF.

This clonotype occurred a few times. It may be a read error: a sequence one base away is much more abundant. V usage is TRBV19 and J usage is TRBJ1-5; D is undetermined. This CDR3 has 12 amino acids. CDR1 and CDR2 from the germline V gene are LNHDA and SQIVND (reference sequence). V was clipped by 6 bases and J by 6 bases, with 9 bases between them. The chain's CDR3 is CASRGYSQPQHF. The DNA for the CDR3 is TGTGCCAGTAGGGGCTACAGTCAGCCCCAGCATTTT.

This rearrangement joins TRBV7-2 to TRBJ2-1; 8 positions match TRBD2. Losses at the gene ends were 7 bases for V and 12 bases for J; bases not matched to a gene: 14. The CDR3 consists of 14 residues. Germline V CDR1 and CDR2: SGHTA, FQGNSA. The DNA for the CDR3 is TGTGCCAGCAAAAGACTAGCGAACACAGATACGCAGTTCTTC. This gives the protein CASKRLANTDTQFF.

This clonotype has at least ten counts. This chain joins TRBV7-9 and TRBJ1-5, with 7 bases matching TRBD1. The length of the CDR3 is 15 residues. CDR1 is SEHNR, CDR2 FQNEAQ, per germline (reference sequence). The V and J ends lost 4 bases and 0 bases, in that order; junction bases with no gene match: 3. The CDR3 spells CASSSGTASNQPQHF. The CDR3, as DNA: TGTGCCAGCAGCTCAGGGACAGCTAGCAATCAGCCCCAGCATTTT.

J is TRBJ2-5 and V is TRBV6-2 or TRBV6-3; TRBD2 aligns across 11 bases. Germline lookup yields CDR1 MNHEY and CDR2 SVGEGT. V was pared by 5 bases and J by 4 bases, with 9 bases of the junction left unmatched. The CDR3 extends over 16 amino acids. The CDR3 DNA follows: TGTGCCAGCAGTGGTCTAGCGGGAGGAGGTGGAGAGACCCAGTACTTC. Its translation: CASSGLAGGGGETQYF.

Details on this clonotype: The CDR3 end shows no conserved phenylalanine or tryptophan, and so a read error is likely. Because the CDR3's place on the DNA is in doubt, the DNA is left out and the CDR3 is given as listed by TCRdb. This chain connects TRBV2 to TRBJ1-2; the table's D call of TRBD1 was not tested on the DNA. Counting both end residues, the CDR3 totals 13 amino acids. CDR1 and CDR2 from the germline V gene are SNHLY and FYNNEI. The CDR3 spells CASSPGQDYGCTL.

Points on this clonotype: Compared with germline, one end of the junction differs, possibly owing to a read error. CDR3 DNA: TGTGCCAGCAGCTTAATTAGCAATCAGCGCCAGCATTTT. It encodes CASSLISNQRQHF. The chain employs TRBV7-9 and TRBJ1-5; D is uncertain. Per the germline V gene, CDR1 is SEHNR and CDR2 is FQNEAQ (reference sequence). CDR3 length: 13 amino acids.

This clonotype was detected ten times or more. This chain uses TRBV7-2 with TRBJ1-3; unclear D gene. Trimming left V 10 bases short and J 2 bases short, with 18 bases between. Germline V gene sequence: CDR1 SGHTA, CDR2 FQGNSA. The CDR3 is 15 amino acids. Here the CDR3 reads CATDLDGAAGNTIYF. The CDR3 DNA is TGTGCCACAGATTTGGACGGAGCGGCTGGAAACACCATATATTTT.

This chain joins TRBV19 and TRBJ2-7, with TRBD1 matching over 12 bases. This CDR3 is built from 15 residues. With V trimmed by 5 bases and J by 5 bases, 7 bases remained unmatched. The germline CDR1 and CDR2 sequences are LNHDA and SQIVND (reference sequence). The CDR3: CASSVTGTGGNEQYF. The CDR3 DNA follows: TGTGCCAGTAGTGTCACCGGGACAGGGGGCAACGAGCAGTACTTC.

The rearrangement joins TRBV2 to TRBJ1-1; 7 bases are a match to TRBD1. This CDR3 is built from 15 residues. The trim removed 3 bases at V and 10 bases at J, leaving 14 bases unmatched. The germline V gene has CDR1 SNHLY and CDR2 FYNNEI. CDR3 in DNA: TGTGCCAGCAGTGATCCTTCCGGGACAGCTATTGTAGCTTTCTTT. Translation: CASSDPSGTAIVAFF.

The V and J genes are TRBV7-8 and TRBJ2-7, with TRBD1 identical over 8 bases. V trimming: 1 base; J trimming: 2 bases; junction bases outside the gene matches: 10. Germline-derived CDR1 and CDR2 are SGHVS and FQNEAQ. The CDR3 runs to 17 residues. This CDR3 is CASSLVPPDRVTYEQYF. CDR3 DNA sequence: TGTGCCAGCAGCTTAGTCCCGCCGGACAGGGTAACCTACGAGCAGTACTTC.

The chain is built from TRBV9 and TRBJ2-1; no clear D gene. Per germline, CDR1 SGDLS and CDR2 YYNGEE. This CDR3 is built from 14 residues. Trimming left V 0 bases short and J 3 bases short, with 7 bases between. CDR3 in DNA: TGTGCCAGCAGCGTAGTCGACAACTACAATGAGCAGTTCTTC. Protein sequence: CASSVVDNYNEQFF.

This rearrangement joins TRBV6-6 to TRBJ1-1; 7 bases match TRBD1. The V gene end was trimmed by 7 bases and the J gene end by 4 bases; junction bases not matched to a gene: 6. The CDR3 is 13 residues long. Germline V lookup: CDR1 MNHNY, CDR2 SVGAGI (reference sequence). The CDR3 coding sequence is TGTGCCAGCACCAACGCAGGGGGCACTGAAGCTTTCTTT. Translating it yields CASTNAGGTEAFF.

This clonotype was seen a handful of times. The rearrangement uses TRBV7-9 and TRBJ2-7; D is ambiguous. Trimming left V 0 bases short and J 2 bases short, with 8 bases between. Germline CDR1 is SEHNR and CDR2 is FQNEAQ (reference sequence). The length of the CDR3 is 14 residues. CDR3 sequence: CASSLAQAPYEQYF. In nucleotides, the CDR3 is TGTGCCAGCAGCTTAGCGCAAGCTCCCTACGAGCAGTACTTC.

This clonotype was picked up one time. The rearrangement joins TRBV5-6 to TRBJ1-1, with TRBD1 matching over 8 bases. The CDR3 consists of 16 residues. Trimming at V came to 0 bases and at J to 4 bases, leaving 8 bases not matched to a gene. The germline V gene has CDR1 SGHDT and CDR2 YYEEEE. The CDR3 loop is CASSLEDRVLGTEAFF. In DNA, the CDR3 is TGTGCCAGCAGCTTGGAGGACAGGGTGCTGGGCACTGAAGCTTTCTTT. The full variable domain, its missing parts supplied by reference TRBV5-6 and TRBJ1-1, is DAGVTQSPTHLIKTRGQQVTLRCSPKSGHDTVSWYQQALGQGPQFIFQYYEEEERQRGNFPDRFSGHQFPNYSSELNVNALLLGDSALYLCASSLEDRVLGTEAFFGQGTRLTVV.